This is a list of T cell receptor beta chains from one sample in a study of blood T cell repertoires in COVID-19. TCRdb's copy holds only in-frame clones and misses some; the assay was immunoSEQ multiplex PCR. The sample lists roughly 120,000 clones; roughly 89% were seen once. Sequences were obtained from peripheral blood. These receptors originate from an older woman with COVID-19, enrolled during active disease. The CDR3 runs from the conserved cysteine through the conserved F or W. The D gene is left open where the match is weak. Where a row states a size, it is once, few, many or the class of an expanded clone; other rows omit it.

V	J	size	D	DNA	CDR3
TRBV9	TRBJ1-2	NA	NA	TGTGCCAGCAGCGGCCCAGGGTTTGGCGGCTACACCTTC	CASSGPGFGGYTF
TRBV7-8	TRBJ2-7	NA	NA	TGTGCCAGCAGCCGCCCCGGGAACTACGAGCAGTACTTC	CASSRPGNYEQYF
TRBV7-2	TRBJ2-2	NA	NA	TGTGCCAGCAGCTTAGTTATAGGAGGGGTCAAGGAGCTGTTTTTT	CASSLVIGGVKELFF
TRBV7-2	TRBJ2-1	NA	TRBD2	TGTGCCAGCAGCGCTAGCGGGGGGCCCTACAATGAGCAGTTCTTC	CASSASGGPYNEQFF
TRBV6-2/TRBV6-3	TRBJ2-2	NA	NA	TGTGCCAGCAGTTACTCGAGACCTAGAACCGGGGAGCTGTTTTTT	CASSYSRPRTGELFF
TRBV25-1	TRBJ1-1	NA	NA	TGTGCCAGCAATCCTTCGTGGGGGCTTGACACTGAAGCTTTCTTT	CASNPSWGLDTEAFF
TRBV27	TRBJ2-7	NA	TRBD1	TGTGCCAGCAGTACAGGGGTTTACGAGCAGTACTTC	CASSTGVYEQYF
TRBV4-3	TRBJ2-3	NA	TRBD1	TGCGCCAGCAGCCAAGATAGGACAGGGCCTACAGATACGCAGTATTTT	CASSQDRTGPTDTQYF
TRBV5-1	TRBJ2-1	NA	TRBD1	TGCGCCAGCAGCGTAGGAGGGACAGGGCCCAACAATGAGCAGTTCTTC	CASSVGGTGPNNEQFF
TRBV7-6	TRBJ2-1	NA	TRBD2	TGTGCCAGCAGCTTCGCGGGGGGGCTCTACAATGAGCAGTTCTTC	CASSFAGGLYNEQFF
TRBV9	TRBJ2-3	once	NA	TGTGCCAGCAGCGTAGAAGGGGGAAGCACAGATACGCAGTATTTT	CASSVEGGSTDTQYF
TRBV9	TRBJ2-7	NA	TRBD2	TGTGCCAGCAGCGCCGCGGGGGGCACCTCCTACGAGCAGTACTTC	CASSAAGGTSYEQYF
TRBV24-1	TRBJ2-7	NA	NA	TGTGCCACCAGTGATGACAGGTTGATCTCCTACGAGCAGTACTTC	CATSDDRLISYEQYF
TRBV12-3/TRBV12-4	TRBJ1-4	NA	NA	TGTGCCAGCAAGGACAGACCTAATGAAAAACTGTTTTTT	CASKDRPNEKLFF
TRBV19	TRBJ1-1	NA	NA	TGTGCCAGTAGTATAGATCGTTCCGGGACTGAAGCTTTCTTT	CASSIDRSGTEAFF
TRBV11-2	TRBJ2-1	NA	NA	TGTGCCAGCAGCCGATACCTACCCAATGAGCAGTTCTTC	CASSRYLPNEQFF
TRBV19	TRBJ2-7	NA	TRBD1	TGTGCCAGTAGTGATCCGGGACAGGGCTACGAGCAGTACTTC	CASSDPGQGYEQYF
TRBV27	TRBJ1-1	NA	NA	TGTGCCAGCAGTTCTCCCCAGGCGAACACTGAAGCTTTCTTT	CASSSPQANTEAFF
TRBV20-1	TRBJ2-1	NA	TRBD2	TGCAGTGCTAGTTCGCGGGGGGGCAGCTACAATGAGCAGTTCTTC	CSASSRGGSYNEQFF
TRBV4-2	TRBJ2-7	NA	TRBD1	TGTGCCAGCAGCCACTCGACAGGGGCCTACGAGCAGTACTTC	CASSHSTGAYEQYF
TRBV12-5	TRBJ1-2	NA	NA	TGTGCTAGTGGTTTGGCCGCAAGGTCGGGACACAGAAACTATGGCTACACCTTC	CASGLAARSGHRNYGYTF
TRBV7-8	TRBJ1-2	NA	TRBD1	TGTGCCAGCAGCTTAGGACAGGGGGCGTTCGCCTATGGCTACACCTTC	CASSLGQGAFAYGYTF
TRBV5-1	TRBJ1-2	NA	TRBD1	TGCGCCAGCAGCCCGCTTCAGACAGGGGCTAACTATGGCTACACCTTC	CASSPLQTGANYGYTF
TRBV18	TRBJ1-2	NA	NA	TGTGCCAGCTCACCACTGAACGATAGGGCAGGGCCGTCTCACCCTGGCTACACCTTC	CASSPLNDRAGPSHPGYTF
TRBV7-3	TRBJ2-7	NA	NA	TGTGCCAGCAGCTTAGCGGCGGACAGCTCCTACGAGCAGTACTTC	CASSLAADSSYEQYF
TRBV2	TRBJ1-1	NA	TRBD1	TGTGCCAGCAGTTTCGACAGGGTTGGTACTGAAGCTTTCTTT	CASSFDRVGTEAFF
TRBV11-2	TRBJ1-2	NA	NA	TGTGCCAGCAGCACCCTTCGGGGAAGCTATGGCTACACCTTC	CASSTLRGSYGYTF
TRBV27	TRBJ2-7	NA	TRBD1	TGTGTCACAAACAGACAGGGTACCTACGAGCAGTACTTC	CVTNRQGTYEQYF
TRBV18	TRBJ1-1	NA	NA	TGTGCCAGCTCACCGGAACTTAACAGGGCTTCTGAAGCTTTCTTT	CASSPELNRASEAFF
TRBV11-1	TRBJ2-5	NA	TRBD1	TGTGCCAGCAGCTGGGGGACAGGCTTACAAGAGACCCAGTACTTC	CASSWGTGLQETQYF
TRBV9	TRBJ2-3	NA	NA	TGTGCCAGCACCCCTTCTGGACAGTTCACAGATACGCAGTATTTT	CASTPSGQFTDTQYF
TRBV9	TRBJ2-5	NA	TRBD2	TGTGCCAGCAGCGTAGGACTAGCAGAGACCCAGTACTTC	CASSVGLAETQYF
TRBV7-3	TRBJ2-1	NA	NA	TGTGCCAGCAGCTTAGGGCAGGGCCCCTACAATGAGCAGTTCTTC	CASSLGQGPYNEQFF